Below are 24 T cell receptor beta chains sequenced from a single sample in a study of T-cell memory formation after mild COVID-19. TCRdb redid the calling of the 5' RACE reads with MiXCR, one entry per CDR3 protein. The repertoire holds about 430,000 distinct CDR3 sequences, with about 24% as singletons. Sample: PBMCs or a T cell subset sorted from them (not recorded which). The receptors stem from an adult woman who had mild COVID-19 (a few samples of this study predate the infection). Cell type and time point are not known.

This clonotype was counted only a few times. The chain joins TRBV5-6 to TRBJ1-2; D is ambiguous. CDR3 length: 11 amino acids. V dropped 5 bases and J dropped 1 base, with 3 bases sitting between them. CDR1 is SGHDT, CDR2 YYEEEE, per germline. The CDR3 protein is CASRLNYGYTF. The CDR3 region has the DNA TGTGCCAGCAGACTTAACTATGGCTACACCTTC.

This chain uses TRBV7-2 with TRBJ2-7; D may be TRBD2 (6 bases). This CDR3 comprises 15 residues. Germline V gene sequence: CDR1 SGHTA, CDR2 FQGNSA. Trimming removed 3 bases from V and 0 bases from J, with 12 bases in between. The CDR3 region is CASSLEGRSSYEQYF. CDR3 sequence (DNA): TGTGCCAGCAGCTTGGAGGGACGGAGCTCCTACGAGCAGTACTTC. Full variable domain (missing parts from reference TRBV7-2 and TRBJ2-7): GAGVSQSPSNKVTEKGKDVELRCDPISGHTALYWYRQSLGQGLEFLIYFQGNSAPDKSGLPSDRFSAERTGGSVSTLTIQRTQQEDSAVYLCASSLEGRSSYEQYFGPGTRLTVT.

The table lists this clonotype with a few counts. The gene calls are TRBV19 and TRBJ2-5; D remains ambiguous. The CDR3 is 12 residues long. The germline V gene has CDR1 LNHDA and CDR2 SQIVND (reference sequence). Trimming removed 8 bases at V and 5 bases at J, with 12 bases between. CDR3 nucleotides: TGTGCCAGTCGTAACAGTCCCGAGACCCAGTACTTC. Protein sequence: CASRNSPETQYF.

This clonotype has a handful of counts. The V gene is TRBV7-2, the J gene TRBJ2-3; D is uncertain. The CDR3 covers 10 residues. The V end was cut by 11 bases, the J end by 6 bases, with 9 bases between. Germline CDR1 SGHTA, CDR2 FQGNSA. CDR3 nucleotides: TGTGCCGGTGGGGTCGATACGCAGTATTTT. This codes for CAGGVDTQYF.

In its sample, this clonotype was seen a few times. The rearrangement uses TRBV27 and TRBJ1-5, with D possibly TRBD1 on 5 matching bases. Germline V gives CDR1 MNHEY, CDR2 SMNVEV (reference sequence). The V end lost 6 bases, the J end lost 4 bases, and 16 bases lay between the germline ends. This CDR3 comprises 15 residues. Here the CDR3 reads CASRTGLGGNQPQHF. In nucleotides, the CDR3 is TGTGCCAGCAGAACCGGACTGGGGGGGAATCAGCCCCAGCATTTT.

This clonotype was picked up a small number of times. This chain connects TRBV15 to TRBJ1-2; the D gene is possibly TRBD1 (5 bases). CDR1 LNHNV and CDR2 YYDKDF come from the germline V gene (reference sequence). Trimming left V 5 bases short and J 8 bases short, with 15 bases between. The CDR3 runs to 13 residues. CDR3 DNA: TGTGCCACCAGCGTCAGGGTGCTCTCCGGCTACACCTTC. The encoded protein is CATSVRVLSGYTF.

This chain connects TRBV6-1 to TRBJ2-5; 7 positions match TRBD2. Unmatched junction bases numbered 7, after V lost 8 bases and J lost 7 bases. Germline V CDR1 and CDR2: MNHNS, SASEGT. This CDR3 has 12 amino acids. The CDR3 coding sequence is TGTGCCAGCCGGGAGGCCGGTGGGACCCAGTACTTC. Amino acids: CASREAGGTQYF.

V is TRBV7-2 and J is TRBJ2-5; 11 nucleotides agree with TRBD2. The V segment lost 5 bases and the J segment 6 bases; nucleotides outside the gene matches: 11. In germline, CDR1 is SGHTA, CDR2 FQGNSA. This CDR3 has 16 amino acids. This CDR3 is CASSPLAGGLRKTQYF. The CDR3 DNA reads TGTGCCAGCAGCCCCCTAGCGGGAGGTCTTCGAAAGACCCAGTACTTC.

The chain uses TRBV7-3 and TRBJ2-2, with D unclear. From germline, CDR1 is SGHTA and CDR2 FQGTGA. The CDR3 has 14 residues. V lost 2 bases and J lost 5, with 9 bases in between. The CDR3 DNA reads TGTGCCAGCAGCTTAGGTCTTGGGACCGGGGAGCTGTTTTTT. Its translation is CASSLGLGTGELFF.

The CDR3 coding sequence is TGTGCCAGCAGCAAAAGCGGGAGGGCCTCCACAGATACGCAGTATTTT. Encoded protein: CASSKSGRASTDTQYF. The chain recombines TRBV7-9 with TRBJ2-3, with 10 bases lining up with TRBD2. J gave up 2 bases and V 5 bases, and 7 bases lay outside the gene matches. The germline V gene encodes CDR1 SEHNR and CDR2 FQNEAQ (reference sequence). This CDR3 comprises 16 residues.

This clonotype was recorded a few times. The gene calls are TRBV5-1 and TRBJ2-1, with TRBD2 matching over 15 bases. The V and J ends lost 2 bases and 8 bases, in that order; junction bases with no gene match: 11. The length of the CDR3 is 18 residues. CDR1 and CDR2 from the germline V gene are SGHRS and YFSETQ. The CDR3 DNA reads TGCGCCAGCAGCTTCGCGGGACTAGCGGGGGGCCGACCCCATGAGCAGTTCTTC. Amino acids: CASSFAGLAGGRPHEQFF.

This clonotype was detected only a few times. The CDR3, as DNA: TGTGCCAGCAGCTTGGATACAGGGGATATGGGTGAGCAGTTCTTC. Its translation is CASSLDTGDMGEQFF. The chain carries TRBV5-5 and TRBJ2-1; TRBD1 agrees at 7 bases. Germline lookup yields CDR1 SGHKS and CDR2 YYEKEE (reference sequence). Trimming cost V 0 bases and J 9 bases; bases outside gene matches: 9. The CDR3 is 15 amino acids.

The V gene is TRBV7-3, the J gene TRBJ2-2; D uncertain. CDR3 length: 14 residues. The germline V gene has CDR1 SGHTA and CDR2 FQGTGA. The V gene lost 5 bases and the J gene lost 1 base, with 8 bases spanning the gap. The CDR3 spells CASSQTENTGELFF. The CDR3 DNA is TGTGCCAGCAGCCAAACAGAGAACACCGGGGAGCTGTTTTTT.

V gene TRBV12-3 or TRBV12-4 combines with J gene TRBJ2-1; TRBD2 matches at 8 bases. CDR3 length equals 15 residues. The J segment lost 7 bases and the V segment lost 6 bases, leaving 11 bases of the junction unmatched. The CDR3 nucleotides are TGTGCCAGCAGACCTCCGGGGGGGCCGGGTAATGAGCAGTTCTTC. Translating gives CASRPPGGPGNEQFF.

The chain carries TRBV2 and TRBJ2-1; TRBD2 matches 10 bases. V was clipped by 5 bases and J by 4 bases; unmatched bases: 5. The CDR3 contains 15 residues. Germline lookup yields CDR1 SNHLY and CDR2 FYNNEI. The CDR3 DNA follows: TGTGCCAGCAGTTCCCAGCGGGGGGGATACAATGAGCAGTTCTTC. This encodes CASSSQRGGYNEQFF.

This clonotype was recorded a few times. This chain connects TRBV7-2 to TRBJ2-3; D not certain. Germline CDR1 reads SGHTA; CDR2 reads FQGNSA. V was trimmed by 2 bases and J by 1 base, leaving 10 bases between them. CDR3 length: 15 amino acids. In nucleotides, the CDR3 is TGTGCCAGCAGCTTATCCCGCGGACGCACAGATACGCAGTATTTT. The encoded protein is CASSLSRGRTDTQYF.

The chain uses TRBV5-1 and TRBJ1-2, with TRBD1 matching over 9 bases. CDR1 SGHRS and CDR2 YFSETQ come from the germline V gene. The trim removed 1 base at V and 6 bases at J, leaving 10 bases unmatched. This CDR3 has 16 residues. The CDR3 sequence: CASSLSPTTGGNGYTF. CDR3 nucleotides: TGCGCCAGCAGCTTGTCCCCCACGACAGGGGGAAATGGCTACACCTTC.

The sample holds a few counts of this clonotype. V is TRBV6-1 and J is TRBJ1-1; D is unresolved. Germline V gene data show CDR1 as MNHNS and CDR2 as SASEGT. This CDR3 has 14 amino acids. V was trimmed by 6 bases and J by 5 bases, leaving 16 bases between them. The CDR3 is CASRPPGGVTEAFF. CDR3 coding DNA: TGTGCCAGCAGACCACCAGGTGGGGTAACTGAAGCTTTCTTT.

This clonotype was seen more than once but under ten times. V is TRBV7-2 and J is TRBJ2-3; 11 bases line up with TRBD2. The germline V gene has CDR1 SGHTA and CDR2 FQGNSA. This CDR3 region has 18 residues. The trim removed 5 bases at V and 1 base at J, leaving 11 bases unmatched. As DNA, the CDR3 is TGTGCCAGCAGCCAAACTAGCGGGGGAACGCCTGGCACAGATACGCAGTATTTT. This codes for CASSQTSGGTPGTDTQYF.

The V call is TRBV10-3, the J call TRBJ2-5, with D perhaps given as TRBD1 or TRBD2 (5 bases each). Trimming pared 8 bases from V and 1 base from J, leaving 11 bases between. CDR1 is ENHRY, CDR2 SYGVKD, per germline. CDR3 size: 13 residues. In DNA form, the CDR3 reads TGTGCCATCCGGAGAGGGGCCCAAGAGACCCAGTACTTC. Its protein product is CAIRRGAQETQYF.

This sequence joins TRBV27 and TRBJ2-5; 7 bases fit TRBD2. This CDR3 is built from 16 residues. Trimming at V came to 0 bases and at J to 4 bases, leaving 8 bases not matched to a gene. CDR1 is MNHEY and CDR2 is SMNVEV in the germline V gene (reference sequence). CDR3 loop: CASSLSTGGPGETQYF. The CDR3 region has the DNA TGTGCCAGCAGTTTATCAACGGGAGGACCGGGAGAGACCCAGTACTTC.

V and J are TRBV9 and TRBJ2-2; weak D call: TRBD2 (5 bases). The length of the CDR3 is 17 residues. Trimming stripped 0 bases from V and 8 bases from J, with 20 bases between. The germline V gene has CDR1 SGDLS and CDR2 YYNGEE. The CDR3 DNA is TGTGCCAGCAGCGTAGGAGGGTCCGTGAAGGGTGATGGGGAGCTGTTTTTT. The encoded protein is CASSVGGSVKGDGELFF.

The rearrangement joins TRBV27 to TRBJ1-6; maybe TRBD1 (5 bases). The CDR3 is 15 amino acids. From germline, CDR1 is MNHEY and CDR2 SMNVEV (reference sequence). V was cut by 4 bases and J by 6 bases, with 13 bases left in between. The CDR3 DNA sequence: TGTGCCAGCAGTTCCGACTCAGGGATTAATTCACCCCTCCACTTT. It is translated as CASSSDSGINSPLHF.

This rearrangement joins TRBV7-2 to TRBJ1-2, with 9 bases lining up with TRBD1. Germline loops: CDR1 SGHTA, CDR2 FQGNSA. V lost 3 bases and J lost 6; bases outside the gene matches: 2. This CDR3 comprises 13 residues. CDR3 DNA: TGTGCCAGCAGCTTTCGACAGGGGGATGGCTACACCTTC. It specifies CASSFRQGDGYTF.